This TCR beta chain appears in the sequencing data of a study of long-term antiretroviral therapy in people with HIV. Study-level findings and limits: Clonal expansions arising prior to ART prevailed in the repertoire at every time point. Relative to control repertoires, HIV repertoires exhibited narrower CDR3 length ranges. Diversity remained lower than transplant donor controls, even though it increased after ART.

This CDR3 has 12 residues. Trimming removed 5 bases at V and 6 bases at J, with 11 bases between. CDR1 and CDR2 (germline): SGHVS, FNYEAQ. Regarding this clone: The antigen remains undetermined.

Survey-level resolution applied to immunoSEQ assay v3.0. TCRdb's table, derived via immunoSEQ multiplex PCR, lists solely in-frame clones and lacks some. The top ten hold roughly 15% of the sample, which has about 16,000 clones, about 91% seen once. Specimen: unsorted PBMCs, collected more than 2.2 years before starting antiretroviral therapy. This chain uses TRBV7-6 with TRBJ2-7; tentatively, D is TRBD1 (5 bases). The TCR originated in a woman between 25 and 40 years old with HIV. The CDR3, as DNA: TGTGCCAGCAGCCCCGACAGCCCCGAGCAGTACTTC. It translates to CASSPDSPEQYF.